Each of the 27 T cell receptor beta chains below was sequenced from the same sample in a study of OX40 agonist ivuxolimab in advanced cancers. Here immunoSEQ multiplex PCR was the method, and the copy in TCRdb shows in-frame clones only, minus some. Of about 17,000 clones in the sample, over 65% were seen once. Source: CD4+ or CD8+ T cells sorted from blood, taken in a trial of the OX40 agonist ivuxolimab. The origin of the receptors is an adult with an advanced solid tumor such as melanoma, head and neck, liver or kidney cancer.

The chain joins TRBV11-3 to TRBJ2-1; D not resolved. There are 19 residues in the CDR3. V lost 1 base to trimming and J lost 2 bases, with 21 bases between them. Germline-derived CDR1 and CDR2 are SGHNT and YENEEA. The CDR3 sequence: CASSLGSFEGMRAYNEQFF. The CDR3 coding sequence is TGTGCCAGCAGCTTAGGGAGTTTCGAAGGGATGCGTGCCTACAATGAGCAGTTCTTC.

This chain connects TRBV19 to TRBJ2-1; the D gene is possibly TRBD1 (6 bases). V was pared by 6 bases and J by 4 bases, with 16 bases between. CDR3 length: 15 amino acids. Germline V CDR1 and CDR2: LNHDA, SQIVND (reference sequence). The CDR3 DNA reads as TGTGCCAGTAGAGGGGTGGGGGCCTCATACAATGAGCAGTTCTTC. Amino acids: CASRGVGASYNEQFF. The full variable domain, with the rest looked up from reference TRBV19 and TRBJ2-1, is DGGITQSPKYLFRKEGQNVTLSCEQNLNHDAMYWYRQDPGQGLRLIYYSQIVNDFQKGDIAEGYSVSREKKESFPLTVTSAQKNPTAFYLCASRGVGASYNEQFFGPGTRLTVL.

The chain has TRBV12-2 and TRBJ2-3; TRBD2, as called in the table, went unchecked against the DNA. TRBV12-2 is a pseudogene locus. CDR3 size: 18 residues. The CDR3 DNA reads TGTGCAAGTCGCCCCTACGGGGTAGCGGGAGGGCCAGCAGATACGCAGTATTTT. This translates into CASRPYGVAGGPADTQYF.

The rearrangement joins TRBV10-1 to TRBJ2-1, with 12 bases identical to TRBD2. The length of the CDR3 is 16 residues. Trimming removed 0 bases from V and 8 bases from J; junction bases left unmatched: 5. Germline-derived CDR1 and CDR2 are WNHNN and SYGVQD (reference sequence). The CDR3 DNA follows: TGCGCCAGCAGTGAGTCCAGACTAGCGGGAGTAGATGAGCAGTTCTTC. Protein: CASSESRLAGVDEQFF.

The rearrangement uses TRBV5-1 and TRBJ2-1; possible D gene TRBD2, 5 bases. With 6 bases removed from V and 5 bases from J, the gap between germline ends came to 18 bases. Germline assignment: CDR1 SGHRS and CDR2 YFSETQ. The CDR3 runs 15 residues. CDR3 coding DNA: TGCGCCAGCACCCTGGGGAGCACATCAGACAATGAGCAGTTCTTC. Protein product: CASTLGSTSDNEQFF.

This clone was observed a few times. The chain joins TRBV2 to TRBJ1-1; D not resolved. The germline CDR1 and CDR2 sequences are SNHLY and FYNNEI. Between the trimmed V and J ends, which lost 2 bases and 1 base, there was a span of 17 bases. The CDR3 extends over 17 amino acids. CDR3 in DNA: TGTGCCAGCAGTGAAATAAAGGGTGCCGGGCGGAACACTGAAGCTTTCTTT. Protein: CASSEIKGAGRNTEAFF.

This sequence joins TRBV14 and TRBJ2-7; tentatively, D is TRBD1 (6 bases). V was clipped by 0 bases and J by 3 bases, with 12 bases between them. The CDR3 totals 15 residues. Germline lookup yields CDR1 SGHDN and CDR2 FVKESK. Here the CDR3 reads CASSQEAQGFYEQYF. Here the CDR3 DNA reads TGTGCCAGCAGCCAAGAGGCGCAGGGGTTCTACGAGCAGTACTTC.

Concerning this clone: This sequence may be a read error, since a much larger clone differs from it by one base. The chain combines TRBV10-3 with TRBJ2-7; D is unresolved. The CDR3 has 16 residues. The V gene lost 8 bases and the J gene lost 0 bases, with 20 bases spanning the gap. The germline V gene encodes CDR1 ENHRY and CDR2 SYGVKD. The DNA of the CDR3 is TGTGCCATCGGTGTGAGCAGAGAAAGTAGCTCCTACGAGCAGTACTTC. It specifies CAIGVSRESSSYEQYF.

By share, this clone counts as medium-sized. The V call is TRBV4-3, the J call TRBJ1-2, with D maybe TRBD1 (6 bases). The V and J ends lost 0 bases and 8 bases respectively, with 13 bases between them. The CDR3 loop spans 14 amino acids. Germline V gives CDR1 LGHNA, CDR2 YSLEER. The chain's CDR3 is CASSQERRGGGYTF. The CDR3 nucleotides are TGCGCCAGCAGCCAAGAACGCAGGGGAGGAGGCTACACCTTC.

V is TRBV6-6 and J is TRBJ1-5; D uncertain. The V end lost 5 bases, the J end lost 9 bases, and 14 bases lay between the germline ends. The length of the CDR3 is 13 residues. Per the germline V gene, CDR1 is MNHNY and CDR2 is SVGAGI (reference sequence). CDR3 coding DNA: TGTGCCAGCAGTAACCCGGGCCCGCGGCCCCAGCATTTT. This encodes CASSNPGPRPQHF.

The rearrangement joins TRBV19 to TRBJ1-2, with 7 bases that match TRBD1. The CDR3 loop spans 15 amino acids. Germline V gene lookup returns CDR1 LNHDA and CDR2 SQIVND (reference sequence). Trimming removed 4 bases from V and 5 bases from J; junction bases left unmatched: 10. Here the CDR3 reads CASSSGQASIYGYTF. Here the CDR3 DNA reads TGTGCCAGTAGTAGTGGACAGGCTTCTATATATGGCTACACCTTC.

V and J are TRBV19 and TRBJ2-1, with 7 bases lining up with TRBD2. The CDR3 covers 12 residues. Germline V CDR1 and CDR2: LNHDA, SQIVND (reference sequence). J gave up 9 bases and V 9 bases, and 8 bases lay outside the gene matches. This CDR3 reads CASRQGGSEQFF. In DNA form, the CDR3 reads TGTGCCAGCCGGCAGGGAGGGAGTGAGCAGTTCTTC. The full variable domain, its missing parts supplied by reference TRBV19 and TRBJ2-1, is DGGITQSPKYLFRKEGQNVTLSCEQNLNHDAMYWYRQDPGQGLRLIYYSQIVNDFQKGDIAEGYSVSREKKESFPLTVTSAQKNPTAFYLCASRQGGSEQFFGPGTRLTVL.

This clone was found a few times. The chain employs TRBV1 and TRBJ2-6; the table's TRBD1 call for D was not verified on the DNA. TRBV1 corresponds to a pseudogene. This CDR3 spans 16 amino acids. The CDR3 sequence: CTSSSFAQSRANVLTF. In nucleotides, the CDR3 is TGCACCAGCAGCAGTTTTGCACAAAGTCGGGCCAACGTCCTGACTTTC.

The genes are TRBV11-3 and TRBJ2-2; D unclear. The CDR3 spans 14 residues. V dropped 5 bases and J dropped 6 bases, with 13 bases sitting between them. Germline V CDR1 and CDR2: SGHNT, YENEEA. The CDR3 spells CASSQDVNAGELFF. In DNA, the CDR3 is TGTGCCAGCAGCCAGGACGTAAACGCCGGGGAGCTGTTTTTT.

The chain links TRBV2 to TRBJ2-5, with D possibly being TRBD2 (6 bases). Germline V gene sequence: CDR1 SNHLY, CDR2 FYNNEI. The CDR3 is made up of 18 amino acids. Deletions cut 10 bases from V and 4 bases from J, with 31 bases between. CDR3 amino acids: CATQGRGSAESSSETQYF. The CDR3 nucleotides read TGTGCCACCCAAGGACGGGGGTCCGCGGAAAGTTCCTCAGAGACCCAGTACTTC.

This chain links TRBV5-1 with TRBJ1-1; D is unclear. Trimming removed 6 bases from V and 1 base from J, with 10 bases in between. CDR1 SGHRS and CDR2 YFSETQ come from the germline V gene. The CDR3 sequence is 13 residues long. The CDR3 coding sequence is TGCGCCAGCACCCCAGCGAAGAACACTGAAGCTTTCTTT. As protein: CASTPAKNTEAFF.

The gene calls are TRBV27 and TRBJ1-5; 9 positions agree with TRBD1. The CDR3 has 18 residues. With 6 bases clipped from V and 3 bases from J, the junction kept 15 bases outside the gene matches. The germline CDR1 and CDR2 sequences are MNHEY and SMNVEV (reference sequence). Here the CDR3 DNA reads TGTGCCAGCAGAATCGGGACAGGGCGATGGTTAGTCAATCAGCCCCAGCATTTT. Protein product: CASRIGTGRWLVNQPQHF.

This chain joins TRBV2 and TRBJ2-1; 12 nucleotides agree with TRBD2. The CDR3 length is 17 residues. The V gene end was trimmed by 0 bases and the J gene end by 7 bases; junction bases not matched to a gene: 7. Per germline, CDR1 SNHLY and CDR2 FYNNEI. CDR3 sequence: CASSEATTSGRSNEQFF. In DNA, the CDR3 is TGTGCCAGCAGTGAAGCGACCACTAGCGGGAGGTCGAATGAGCAGTTCTTC.

This clone was observed once. The chain recombines TRBV30 with TRBJ2-1; D gene uncertain. Germline values: CDR1 GTSNPN, CDR2 SVGIG (reference sequence). Trimming left V 5 bases short and J 3 bases short, with 11 bases between. The CDR3 is 13 amino acids. CDR3 DNA: TGTGCCTGGGGATACACCGTCTACAATGAGCAGTTCTTC. Its translation is CAWGYTVYNEQFF.

On this clone: This CDR3 is also generated by other DNA sequences in the sample. This rearrangement joins TRBV19 to TRBJ2-7, with 9 bases identical to TRBD2. This CDR3 comprises 14 residues. Unmatched junction bases numbered 0, after V lost 3 bases and J lost 0 bases. Germline V CDR1 and CDR2: LNHDA, SQIVND (reference sequence). CDR3 loop: CASSISGSSYEQYF. The CDR3 nucleotides are TGTGCCAGTAGTATTAGCGGGAGCTCCTACGAGCAGTACTTC.

This clone was counted once. The chain combines TRBV4-3 with TRBJ1-6; the match to TRBD1 covers 7 bases. The junction had 4 bases not matched to a gene; V was cut back by 5 bases and J by 0 bases. CDR1 is LGHNA, CDR2 YSLEER, per germline. The CDR3 is 16 residues long. The CDR3 bases are TGCGCCAGCAGCGCGGACAGGAGCTCCTATAATTCACCCCTCCACTTT. Translating gives CASSADRSSYNSPLHF.

This rearrangement joins TRBV5-1 to TRBJ2-3; 10 nucleotides match TRBD1. V lost 4 bases, J lost 4 bases, and 6 bases stayed unmatched. Germline values: CDR1 SGHRS, CDR2 YFSETQ. The CDR3 loop spans 15 amino acids. DNA of the CDR3: TGCGCCAGCAGCCTGGGACAGGGGATCTCAGATACGCAGTATTTT. This sequence encodes CASSLGQGISDTQYF.

The chain recombines TRBV27 with TRBJ1-5, with D perhaps matching TRBD1 (6 bases). V shed 0 bases and J shed 2 bases, with 11 bases lying between them. The germline V gene has CDR1 MNHEY and CDR2 SMNVEV (reference sequence). This CDR3 has 16 residues. This CDR3 is CASSLSPGAGNQPQHF. CDR3 coding DNA: TGTGCCAGCAGTTTATCGCCGGGGGCGGGCAATCAGCCCCAGCATTTT.

The V call is TRBV10-2, the J call TRBJ1-4; maybe TRBD1 (5 bases). Germline CDR1 WSHSY, CDR2 SAAADI. This CDR3 has 13 amino acids. The V end lost 4 bases, the J end lost 8 bases, and 11 bases lay between the germline ends. CDR3 residues: CASSADSWEKLFF. CDR3 sequence (DNA): TGCGCCAGCAGTGCCGACAGTTGGGAAAAACTGTTTTTT.

This chain uses TRBV4-2 with TRBJ2-7, with D unclear. The CDR3 spans 14 residues. V lost 4 bases and J lost 7, with 17 bases in between. Looked up from germline, CDR1 is LGHNA and CDR2 is YNFKEQ. The CDR3 DNA reads as TGTGCCAGCAGCCCCATTTTGACCCTCGGGGAGCAGTACTTC. This sequence encodes CASSPILTLGEQYF.

The gene calls are TRBV27 and TRBJ2-3; the match to TRBD2 covers 9 bases. The CDR3 extends over 16 amino acids. Germline V gene lookup returns CDR1 MNHEY and CDR2 SMNVEV (reference sequence). V lost 6 bases, J lost 4 bases, and 11 bases stayed unmatched. CDR3 DNA sequence: TGTGCCAGCAGGAATGGGCGGGAGGGCATAGCAGATACGCAGTATTTT. Translating it yields CASRNGREGIADTQYF.

The sample holds a few counts of this clone. The chain joins TRBV15 to TRBJ2-7, with D possibly called TRBD1 or TRBD2 (6 bases each). Germline CDR1 and CDR2: LNHNV and YYDKDF (reference sequence). Between the trimmed V and J ends, which lost 0 bases and 0 bases, there was a span of 9 bases. The CDR3 is made up of 15 amino acids. The DNA for the CDR3 is TGTGCCACCAGCAGAGAAGGGGGGAGCTCCTACGAGCAGTACTTC. It encodes CATSREGGSSYEQYF.